These 8 T cell receptor beta chains were all obtained from the same sample, sequenced in a study of T cells after somatic rescue of genetic block. TCRdb's table, derived via immunoSEQ multiplex PCR, lists solely in-frame clones and lacks some. The sample has over 55,000 clones; under 95% are singletons. The sequencing sample was made of peripheral blood mononuclear cells (PBMCs). The receptors shown here come from a man aged 35 to 55.

The V and J genes are TRBV7-8 and TRBJ1-1; D is unclear. Trimming removed 2 bases at V and 0 bases at J, with 13 bases between. The CDR3 runs 16 residues. Germline assignment: CDR1 SGHVS and CDR2 FQNEAQ. The CDR3 DNA follows: TGTGCCAGCAGCTTATCGGGCCGCGGGATGAACACTGAAGCTTTCTTT. Protein sequence: CASSLSGRGMNTEAFF.

This clone was seen once. The chain carries TRBV4-3 and TRBJ1-1; D uncertain. The V end was cut by 2 bases, the J end by 3 bases, with 10 bases between. The CDR3 totals 14 residues. Germline V lookup: CDR1 LGHNA, CDR2 YSLEER. The CDR3 nucleotides read TGCGCCAGCAGCCAATCCAGGCAGCACACTGAAGCTTTCTTT. As protein: CASSQSRQHTEAFF.

This chain links TRBV19 with TRBJ1-1; D remains ambiguous. The CDR3 totals 13 residues. Germline V gene lookup returns CDR1 LNHDA and CDR2 SQIVND (reference sequence). V was shortened by 0 bases and J by 5 bases, with 7 bases between the two germline ends. The CDR3 loop reads CASSIDLGTEAFF. Here the CDR3 DNA reads TGTGCCAGTAGTATAGATCTGGGGACTGAAGCTTTCTTT.

The chain uses TRBV15 and TRBJ2-1; D is ambiguous. CDR3 length equals 15 residues. Germline V gene sequence: CDR1 LNHNV, CDR2 YYDKDF (reference sequence). Trimming left V 5 bases short and J 7 bases short, with 18 bases between. CDR3 sequence reads: CATSPRSAGSNEQFF. The CDR3 DNA reads as TGTGCCACCAGCCCCAGGAGTGCAGGTTCAAATGAGCAGTTCTTC.

The chain is built from TRBV7-8 and TRBJ2-5; D call uncertain. Germline-derived CDR1 and CDR2 are SGHVS and FQNEAQ. The V gene lost 3 bases and the J gene lost 3 bases, with 8 bases spanning the gap. The CDR3 consists of 13 residues. Here the CDR3 DNA reads TGTGCCAGCAGCTTTGGGATGAAAGAGACCCAGTACTTC. Encoded protein: CASSFGMKETQYF.

The J gene is TRBJ1-6, the V gene TRBV5-5; 9 bases fit TRBD1. J lost 8 bases, V lost 4 bases, and 7 bases had no gene match. The CDR3 has 15 amino acids. Germline assignment: CDR1 SGHKS and CDR2 YYEKEE (reference sequence). The CDR3 protein is CASSTNRGQDSPLHF. In nucleotides, the CDR3 is TGTGCCAGCAGCACGAACAGGGGGCAGGATTCACCCCTCCACTTT.

This chain uses TRBV6-5 with TRBJ1-6, with 8 bases that match TRBD1. V shed 6 bases and J 8 bases; nucleotides not matched to a gene: 6. This CDR3 contains 14 residues. CDR1 and CDR2 (germline): MNHEY, SVGAGI. The CDR3 bases are TGTGCCAGCAGAGGGACAGGCTCCTATTCACCCCTCCACTTT. Translated: CASRGTGSYSPLHF.

V is TRBV5-1 and J is TRBJ2-5; 8 bases are shared with TRBD2. Trimming removed 0 bases from V and 4 bases from J; junction bases left unmatched: 5. Looked up from germline, CDR1 is SGHRS and CDR2 is YFSETQ. The CDR3 contains 15 residues. The CDR3: CASSLAIAGIETQYF. The CDR3 DNA is TGCGCCAGCAGCTTGGCCATAGCGGGGATAGAGACCCAGTACTTC.